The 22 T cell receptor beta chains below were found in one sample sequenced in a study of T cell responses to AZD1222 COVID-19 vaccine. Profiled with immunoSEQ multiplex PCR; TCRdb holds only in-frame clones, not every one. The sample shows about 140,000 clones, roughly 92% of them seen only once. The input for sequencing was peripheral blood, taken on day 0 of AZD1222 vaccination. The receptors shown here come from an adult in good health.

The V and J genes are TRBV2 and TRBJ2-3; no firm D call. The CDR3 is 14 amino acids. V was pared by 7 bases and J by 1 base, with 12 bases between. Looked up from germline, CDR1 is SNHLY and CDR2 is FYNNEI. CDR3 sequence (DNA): TGTGCCAGCAAGCCCGCCCTCGGCACAGATACGCAGTATTTT. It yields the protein CASKPALGTDTQYF.

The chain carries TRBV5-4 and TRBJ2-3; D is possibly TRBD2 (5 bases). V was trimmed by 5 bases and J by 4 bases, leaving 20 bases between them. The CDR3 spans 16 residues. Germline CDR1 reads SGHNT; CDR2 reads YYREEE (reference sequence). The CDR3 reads CASRPGLPTGADTQYF. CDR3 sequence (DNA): TGTGCCAGCAGGCCCGGGCTCCCCACCGGGGCAGATACGCAGTATTTT.

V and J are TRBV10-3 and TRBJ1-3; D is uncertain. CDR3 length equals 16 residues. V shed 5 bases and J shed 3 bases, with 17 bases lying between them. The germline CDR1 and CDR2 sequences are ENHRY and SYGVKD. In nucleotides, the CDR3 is TGTGCCATCAGTTCGGGGTCCCGTGGGAATGGAAACACCATATATTTT. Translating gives CAISSGSRGNGNTIYF.

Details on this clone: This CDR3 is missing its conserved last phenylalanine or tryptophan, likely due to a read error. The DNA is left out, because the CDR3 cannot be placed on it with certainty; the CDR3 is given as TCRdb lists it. CDR3 protein: CASSLSEKQGP. This sequence joins TRBV7-9 and TRBJ1-2; TRBD1, the table's D call, was not compared with the DNA. Germline values: CDR1 SEHNR, CDR2 FQNEAQ (reference sequence). The CDR3 region is 11 residues in length, termini included.

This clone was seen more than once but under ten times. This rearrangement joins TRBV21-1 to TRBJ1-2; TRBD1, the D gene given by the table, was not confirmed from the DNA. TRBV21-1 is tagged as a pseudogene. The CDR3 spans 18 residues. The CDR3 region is CASSKRNRDRVFVYGYTF. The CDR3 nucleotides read TGTGCCAGCAGCAAACGGAACAGGGACAGGGTCTTCGTTTATGGCTACACCTTC.

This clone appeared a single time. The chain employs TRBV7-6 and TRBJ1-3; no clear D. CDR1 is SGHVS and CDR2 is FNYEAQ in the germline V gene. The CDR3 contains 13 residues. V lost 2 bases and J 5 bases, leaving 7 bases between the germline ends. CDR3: CASSLYPRNTIYF. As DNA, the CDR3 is TGTGCCAGCAGCTTATACCCCCGAAACACCATATATTTT.

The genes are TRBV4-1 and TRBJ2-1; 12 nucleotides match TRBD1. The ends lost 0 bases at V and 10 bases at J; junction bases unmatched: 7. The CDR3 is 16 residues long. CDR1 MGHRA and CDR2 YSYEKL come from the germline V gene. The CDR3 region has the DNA TGCGCCAGCAGCCAAGACCCGGGACAGGGGGCGCGGGAGCAGTTCTTC. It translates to CASSQDPGQGAREQFF.

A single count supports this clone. This chain's CDR3 is CAISPGAAGTEAFF. The CDR3 DNA sequence: TGTGCCATCAGTCCCGGGGCTGCCGGCACTGAAGCTTTCTTT. The J gene is TRBJ1-1, the V gene TRBV10-3; the D gene is possibly TRBD1 (5 bases). The V gene's germline CDR1 is ENHRY and CDR2 SYGVKD. The V end lost 5 bases, the J end lost 4 bases, and 14 bases lay between the germline ends. This CDR3 has 14 amino acids.

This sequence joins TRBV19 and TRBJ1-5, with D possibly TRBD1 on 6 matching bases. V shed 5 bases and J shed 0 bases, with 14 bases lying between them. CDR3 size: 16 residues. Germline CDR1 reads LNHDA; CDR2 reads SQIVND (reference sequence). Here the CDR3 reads CASSPRTDYSNQPQHF. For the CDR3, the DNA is TGTGCCAGTAGTCCTCGGACAGATTATAGCAATCAGCCCCAGCATTTT.

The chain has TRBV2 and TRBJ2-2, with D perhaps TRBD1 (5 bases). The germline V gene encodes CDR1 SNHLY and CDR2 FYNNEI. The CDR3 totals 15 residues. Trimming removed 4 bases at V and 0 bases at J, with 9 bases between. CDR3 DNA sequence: TGTGCCAGCAGTGTCCAGGGTGCGAACACCGGGGAGCTGTTTTTT. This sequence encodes CASSVQGANTGELFF. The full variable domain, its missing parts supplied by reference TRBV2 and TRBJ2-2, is EPEVTQTPSHQVTQMGQEVILRCVPISNHLYFYWYRQILGQKVEFLVSFYNNEISEKSEIFDDQFSVERPDGSNFTLKIRSTKLEDSAMYFCASSVQGANTGELFFGEGSRLTVL.

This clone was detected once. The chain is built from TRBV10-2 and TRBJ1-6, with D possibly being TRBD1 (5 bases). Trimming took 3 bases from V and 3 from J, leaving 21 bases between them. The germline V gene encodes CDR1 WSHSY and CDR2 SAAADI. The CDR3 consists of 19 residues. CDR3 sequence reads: CASSEIGARLAIYNSPLHF. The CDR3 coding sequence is TGCGCCAGCAGTGAAATTGGGGCCAGGCTAGCCATCTATAATTCACCCCTCCACTTT.

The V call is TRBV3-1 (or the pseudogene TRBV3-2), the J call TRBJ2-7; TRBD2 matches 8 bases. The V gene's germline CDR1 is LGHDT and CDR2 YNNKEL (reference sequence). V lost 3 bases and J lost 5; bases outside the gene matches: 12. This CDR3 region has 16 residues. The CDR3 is CASSQVRTAGVDEQYF. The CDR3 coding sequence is TGTGCCAGCAGCCAGGTTCGGACAGCGGGAGTCGACGAGCAGTACTTC.

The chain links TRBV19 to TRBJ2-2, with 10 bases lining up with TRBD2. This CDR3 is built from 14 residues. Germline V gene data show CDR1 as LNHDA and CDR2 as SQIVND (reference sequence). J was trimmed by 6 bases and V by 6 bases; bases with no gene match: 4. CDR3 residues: CASREREGAGELFF. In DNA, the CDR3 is TGTGCCAGTAGGGAGCGGGAGGGGGCCGGGGAGCTGTTTTTT.

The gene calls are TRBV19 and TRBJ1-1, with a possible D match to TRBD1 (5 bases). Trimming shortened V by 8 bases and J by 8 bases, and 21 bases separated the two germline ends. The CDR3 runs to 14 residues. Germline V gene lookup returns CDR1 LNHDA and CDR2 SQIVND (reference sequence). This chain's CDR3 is CASSIRGRAWEAFF. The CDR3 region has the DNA TGTGCCAGTTCAATTCGGGGACGGGCCTGGGAAGCTTTCTTT.

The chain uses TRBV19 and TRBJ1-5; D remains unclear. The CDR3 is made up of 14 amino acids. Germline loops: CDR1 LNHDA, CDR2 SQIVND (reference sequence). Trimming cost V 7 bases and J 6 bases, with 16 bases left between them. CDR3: CASKVVGQAQPQHF. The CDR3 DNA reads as TGTGCCAGTAAGGTCGTTGGGCAGGCTCAGCCCCAGCATTTT.

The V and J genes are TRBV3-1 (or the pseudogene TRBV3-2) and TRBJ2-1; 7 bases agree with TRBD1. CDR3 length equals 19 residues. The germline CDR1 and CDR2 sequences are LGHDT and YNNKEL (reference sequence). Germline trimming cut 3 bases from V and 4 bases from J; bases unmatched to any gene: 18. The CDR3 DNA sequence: TGTGCCAGCAGCCACCTGCAGGGACAGAAACGAAATAAGTACAATGAGCAGTTCTTC. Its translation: CASSHLQGQKRNKYNEQFF.

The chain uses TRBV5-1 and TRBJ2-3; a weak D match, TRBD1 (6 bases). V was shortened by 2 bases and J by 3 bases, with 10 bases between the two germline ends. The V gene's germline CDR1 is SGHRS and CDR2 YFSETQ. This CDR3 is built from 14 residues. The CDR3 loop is CASSFLQGTDTQYF. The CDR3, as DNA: TGCGCCAGCAGCTTTCTACAGGGAACAGATACGCAGTATTTT.

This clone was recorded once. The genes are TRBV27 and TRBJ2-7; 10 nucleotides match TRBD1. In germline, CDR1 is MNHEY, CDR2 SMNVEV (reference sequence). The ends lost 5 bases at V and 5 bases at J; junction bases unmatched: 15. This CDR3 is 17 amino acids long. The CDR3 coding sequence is TGTGCCAGCAGTGACAGGCCCCCAGACAGGGGGCTGCACGAGCAGTACTTC. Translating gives CASSDRPPDRGLHEQYF.

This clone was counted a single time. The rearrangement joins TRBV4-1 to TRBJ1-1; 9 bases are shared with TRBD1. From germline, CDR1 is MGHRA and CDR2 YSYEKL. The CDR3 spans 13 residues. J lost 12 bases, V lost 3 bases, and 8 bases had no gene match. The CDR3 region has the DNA TGCGCCAGCAGCCAGACTAGGACAGGGGAAACTTTCTTT. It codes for CASSQTRTGETFF.

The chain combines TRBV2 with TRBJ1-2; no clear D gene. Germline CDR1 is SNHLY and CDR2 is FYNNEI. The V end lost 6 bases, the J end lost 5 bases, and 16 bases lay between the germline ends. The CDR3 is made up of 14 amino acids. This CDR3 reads CASRGKGPRYGYTF. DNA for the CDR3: TGTGCCAGCAGGGGTAAGGGCCCTCGGTATGGCTACACCTTC. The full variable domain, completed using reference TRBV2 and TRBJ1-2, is EPEVTQTPSHQVTQMGQEVILRCVPISNHLYFYWYRQILGQKVEFLVSFYNNEISEKSEIFDDQFSVERPDGSNFTLKIRSTKLEDSAMYFCASRGKGPRYGYTFGSGTRLTVV.

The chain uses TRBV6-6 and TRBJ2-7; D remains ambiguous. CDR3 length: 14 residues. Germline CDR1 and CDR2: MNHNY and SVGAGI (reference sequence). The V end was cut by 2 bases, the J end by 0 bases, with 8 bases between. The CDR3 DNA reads TGTGCCAGCAGTTACGAGACCTTCTCCTACGAGCAGTACTTC. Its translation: CASSYETFSYEQYF.

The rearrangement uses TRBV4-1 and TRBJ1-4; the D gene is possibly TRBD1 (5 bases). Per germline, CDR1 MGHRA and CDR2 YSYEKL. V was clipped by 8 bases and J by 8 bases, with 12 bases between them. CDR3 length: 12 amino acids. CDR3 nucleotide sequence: TGCGCCAGCGGCGGGGGAATGGAAAAACTGTTTTTT. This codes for CASGGGMEKLFF.